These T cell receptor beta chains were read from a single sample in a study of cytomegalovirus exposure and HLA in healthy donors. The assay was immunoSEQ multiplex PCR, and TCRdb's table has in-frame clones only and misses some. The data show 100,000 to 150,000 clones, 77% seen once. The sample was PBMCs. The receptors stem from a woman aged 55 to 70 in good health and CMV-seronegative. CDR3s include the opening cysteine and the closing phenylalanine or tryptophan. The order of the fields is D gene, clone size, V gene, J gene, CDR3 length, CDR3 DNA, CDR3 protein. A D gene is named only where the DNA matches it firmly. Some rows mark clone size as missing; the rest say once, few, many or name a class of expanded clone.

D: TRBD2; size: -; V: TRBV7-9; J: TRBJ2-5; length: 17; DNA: TGTGCCAGCAGCCGCCTGGGTAGCGGGGATCTGGGAGAGACCCAGTACTTC; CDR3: CASSRLGSGDLGETQYF
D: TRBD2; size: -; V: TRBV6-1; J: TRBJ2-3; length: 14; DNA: TGTGCCAGCACCCTAAGCGGGAGTCGAGATACGCAGTATTTT; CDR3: CASTLSGSRDTQYF
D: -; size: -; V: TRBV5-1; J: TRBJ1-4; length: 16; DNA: TGCGCCAGCAGCGCTAACCCCCAGGGGACTAATGAAAAACTGTTTTTT; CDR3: CASSANPQGTNEKLFF
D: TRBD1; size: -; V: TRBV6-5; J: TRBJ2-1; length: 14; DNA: TGTGCCAGCAGAGAGGACAGGGGGCTTAATGAGCAGTTCTTC; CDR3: CASREDRGLNEQFF
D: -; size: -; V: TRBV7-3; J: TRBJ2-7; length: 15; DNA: TGTGCCAGCAGCTTATCCCCGGTAAGCTCCTACGAGCAGTACTTC; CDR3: CASSLSPVSSYEQYF
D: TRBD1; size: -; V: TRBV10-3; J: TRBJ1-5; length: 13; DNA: TGTGCCATCAGCGGGACAGGGAATCAGCCCCAGCATTTT; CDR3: CAISGTGNQPQHF
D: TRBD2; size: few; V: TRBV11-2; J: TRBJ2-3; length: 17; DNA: TGTGCCAGCAGCTTAGATCTTGGGGGGGGTGGCACAGATACGCAGTATTTT; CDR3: CASSLDLGGGGTDTQYF
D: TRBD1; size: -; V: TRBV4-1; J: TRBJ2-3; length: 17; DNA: TGCGCCAGCAGCCAAGATCGGGACAGGGGTTTTAGGGATACGCAGTATTTT; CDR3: CASSQDRDRGFRDTQYF
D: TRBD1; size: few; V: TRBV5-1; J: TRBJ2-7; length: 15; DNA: TGCGCCAGCAGCTTGGCCCTAGACAGGGGCTACGAGCAGTACTTC; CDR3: CASSLALDRGYEQYF
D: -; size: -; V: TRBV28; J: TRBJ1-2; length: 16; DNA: TGTGCCAGCAGCCGGGGGGTAAGGGGGTCGGCCTATGGCTACACCTTC; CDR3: CASSRGVRGSAYGYTF
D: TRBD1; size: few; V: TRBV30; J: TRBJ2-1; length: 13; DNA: TGTGCCTGGAGCGGGCAGGGGGCTGGTGAGCAGTTCTTC; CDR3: CAWSGQGAGEQFF
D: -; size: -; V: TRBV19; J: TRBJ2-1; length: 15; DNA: TGTGCCAGTAGTACGGTTGCCCTGTCCCTGAATGAGCAGTTCTTC; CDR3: CASSTVALSLNEQFF
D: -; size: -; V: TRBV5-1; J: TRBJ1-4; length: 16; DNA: TGCGCCAGCAGCGTACTACCAGGGCAGCTTAATGAAAAACTGTTTTTT; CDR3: CASSVLPGQLNEKLFF
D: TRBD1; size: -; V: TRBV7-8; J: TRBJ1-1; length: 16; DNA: TGTGCCAGCAGCTTAGAGGCAGGGGGCGATGGCACTGAAGCTTTCTTT; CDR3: CASSLEAGGDGTEAFF
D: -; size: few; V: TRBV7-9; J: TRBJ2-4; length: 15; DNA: TGTGCCAGCAGCTTAGAGGGAGCGGCCAAAAACATTCAGTACTTC; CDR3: CASSLEGAAKNIQYF
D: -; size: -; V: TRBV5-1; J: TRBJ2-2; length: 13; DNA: TGCGCCAGCACCCCGACAGCCACCGGGGAGCTGTTTTTT; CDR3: CASTPTATGELFF
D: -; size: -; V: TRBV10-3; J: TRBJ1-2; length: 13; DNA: TGTGCCATCAGTGCCGGCGACACCTATGGCTACACCTTC; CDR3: CAISAGDTYGYTF
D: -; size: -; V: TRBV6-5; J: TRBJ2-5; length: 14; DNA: TGTGCCAGCAGTTCACAGGAAAACCAAGAGACCCAGTACTTC; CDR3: CASSSQENQETQYF
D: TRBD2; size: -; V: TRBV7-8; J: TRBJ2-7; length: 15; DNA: TGTGCCAGCAGCTCAGGGAGACTAGCGGGCTTAGAGCAGTACTTC; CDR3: CASSSGRLAGLEQYF
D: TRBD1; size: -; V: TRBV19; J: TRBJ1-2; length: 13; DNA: TGTGCCAGTAGGGACAGGGCTAACTATGGCTACACCTTC; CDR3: CASRDRANYGYTF
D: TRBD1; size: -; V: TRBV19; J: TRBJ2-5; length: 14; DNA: TGTGCCAGTAGCCAAGGGACAGGGACCGGGACCCAGTACTTC; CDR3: CASSQGTGTGTQYF
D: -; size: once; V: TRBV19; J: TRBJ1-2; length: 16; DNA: TGTGCCAGTAGTTCATTAGGGAGCGCGGCTAACTATGGCTACACCTTC; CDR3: CASSSLGSAANYGYTF
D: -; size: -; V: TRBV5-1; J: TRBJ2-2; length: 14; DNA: TGCGCCAGCAGCTTGGAAGGGAGAACCGGGGAGCTGTTTTTT; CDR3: CASSLEGRTGELFF
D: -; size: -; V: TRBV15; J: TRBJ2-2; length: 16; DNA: TGTGCCACCAGCAGACCCTCTAGGGGTCTTACCGGGGAGCTGTTTTTT; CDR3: CATSRPSRGLTGELFF
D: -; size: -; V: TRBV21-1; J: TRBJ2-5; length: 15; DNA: TGTGCCAGCACTTCCCCGGGCGGGGGGAGAGAGACCCAGTACTTC; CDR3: CASTSPGGGRETQYF
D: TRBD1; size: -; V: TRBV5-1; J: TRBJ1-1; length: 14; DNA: TGCGCCAGCAGCAGGGGACAGGGGGTCACTGAAGCTTTCTTT; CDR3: CASSRGQGVTEAFF
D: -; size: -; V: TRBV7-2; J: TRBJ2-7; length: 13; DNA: TGTGCCAGCAGCCTTCACGCCGGGGGCGAGCAGTACTTC; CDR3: CASSLHAGGEQYF
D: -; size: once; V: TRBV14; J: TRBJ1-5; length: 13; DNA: TGTGCCAGCAGCGGGACATCCGGGGAGCCCCAGCATTTT; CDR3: CASSGTSGEPQHF
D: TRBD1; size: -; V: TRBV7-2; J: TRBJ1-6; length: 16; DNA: TGTGCCAGCAGCTTAGGGGGGACAGGGGGCTTTTCACCCCTCCACTTT; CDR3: CASSLGGTGGFSPLHF
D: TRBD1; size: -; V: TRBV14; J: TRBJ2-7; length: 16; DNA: TGTGCCAGCAGCCTGCGAGCCGGACAGGGGGCCCACGAGCAGTACTTC; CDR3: CASSLRAGQGAHEQYF
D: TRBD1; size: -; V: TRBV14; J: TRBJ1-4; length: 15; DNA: TGTGCCAGCAGCCAAGCCCGGGACAGGAATTTGAAACTGTTTTTT; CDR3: CASSQARDRNLKLFF
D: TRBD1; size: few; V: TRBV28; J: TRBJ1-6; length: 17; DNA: TGTGCCAGCAGTTCACCCCGAGACAGGGGGTATAATTCACCCCTCCACTTT; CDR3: CASSSPRDRGYNSPLHF
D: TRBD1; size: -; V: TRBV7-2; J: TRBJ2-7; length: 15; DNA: TGTGCCAGCAGCTTAGCGCCTCAGGGGGCTTACGAGCAGTACTTC; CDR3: CASSLAPQGAYEQYF
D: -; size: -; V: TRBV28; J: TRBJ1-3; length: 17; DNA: TGTGCCAGCAGTTCTGCAGGGGCCGTAGGAAGTGGAAACACCATATATTTT; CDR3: CASSSAGAVGSGNTIYF
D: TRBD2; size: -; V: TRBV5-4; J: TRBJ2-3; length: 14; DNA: TGTGCCAGCAGCACAACTAGCGGCACAGATACGCAGTATTTT; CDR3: CASSTTSGTDTQYF
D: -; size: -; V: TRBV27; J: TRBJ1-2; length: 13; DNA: TGTGCCAGCAGTTTCGGGACTAACTATGGCTACACCTTC; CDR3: CASSFGTNYGYTF
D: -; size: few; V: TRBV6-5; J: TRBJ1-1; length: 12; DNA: TGTGCCAGCAGTGACCCAGGCACTGAAGCTTTCTTT; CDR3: CASSDPGTEAFF
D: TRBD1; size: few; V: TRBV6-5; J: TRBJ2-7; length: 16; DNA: TGTGCCAGCAGTTACTCGAATTTTTGGACAGGGCAAGAGCAGTACTTC; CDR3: CASSYSNFWTGQEQYF
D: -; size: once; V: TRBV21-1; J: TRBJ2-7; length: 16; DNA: TGTGCCAGCAGCCAGGGCGGAGATTTAAGCTCCTACGAGCAGTACTTC; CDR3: CASSQGGDLSSYEQYF
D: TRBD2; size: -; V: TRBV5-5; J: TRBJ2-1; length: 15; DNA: TGTGCCAGCAGCCGGACTAGCGGGAACTGGAATGAGCAGTTCTTC; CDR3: CASSRTSGNWNEQFF